This T cell receptor (beta chain) came from a study of T cells expressing NK-cell markers. Template switching by 5'RACE with UMIs generated the TCR beta cDNA. For each CDR3 protein, TCRdb gives one entry from its re-call of the 5' RACE reads, without DNA. The table gives about 260,000 distinct CDR3 sequences; the top ten clones make up 4.2% of it. This CDR3 is 14 amino acids long. Germline assignment: CDR1 SNHLY and CDR2 FYNNEI. The chain has TRBV2 and TRBJ1-4; the D gene TCRdb calls, TRBD1, cannot be checked with no DNA. What was sequenced was blood T cells: a sorted CD56 or NKG2C T cell subset, CD4+ or CD8+ T cells, or bulk PBMC T cells (not recorded which). The clonotype originates from a woman between 18 and 70 years old in good health. CDR3: CASSKMAGNEKLFF.